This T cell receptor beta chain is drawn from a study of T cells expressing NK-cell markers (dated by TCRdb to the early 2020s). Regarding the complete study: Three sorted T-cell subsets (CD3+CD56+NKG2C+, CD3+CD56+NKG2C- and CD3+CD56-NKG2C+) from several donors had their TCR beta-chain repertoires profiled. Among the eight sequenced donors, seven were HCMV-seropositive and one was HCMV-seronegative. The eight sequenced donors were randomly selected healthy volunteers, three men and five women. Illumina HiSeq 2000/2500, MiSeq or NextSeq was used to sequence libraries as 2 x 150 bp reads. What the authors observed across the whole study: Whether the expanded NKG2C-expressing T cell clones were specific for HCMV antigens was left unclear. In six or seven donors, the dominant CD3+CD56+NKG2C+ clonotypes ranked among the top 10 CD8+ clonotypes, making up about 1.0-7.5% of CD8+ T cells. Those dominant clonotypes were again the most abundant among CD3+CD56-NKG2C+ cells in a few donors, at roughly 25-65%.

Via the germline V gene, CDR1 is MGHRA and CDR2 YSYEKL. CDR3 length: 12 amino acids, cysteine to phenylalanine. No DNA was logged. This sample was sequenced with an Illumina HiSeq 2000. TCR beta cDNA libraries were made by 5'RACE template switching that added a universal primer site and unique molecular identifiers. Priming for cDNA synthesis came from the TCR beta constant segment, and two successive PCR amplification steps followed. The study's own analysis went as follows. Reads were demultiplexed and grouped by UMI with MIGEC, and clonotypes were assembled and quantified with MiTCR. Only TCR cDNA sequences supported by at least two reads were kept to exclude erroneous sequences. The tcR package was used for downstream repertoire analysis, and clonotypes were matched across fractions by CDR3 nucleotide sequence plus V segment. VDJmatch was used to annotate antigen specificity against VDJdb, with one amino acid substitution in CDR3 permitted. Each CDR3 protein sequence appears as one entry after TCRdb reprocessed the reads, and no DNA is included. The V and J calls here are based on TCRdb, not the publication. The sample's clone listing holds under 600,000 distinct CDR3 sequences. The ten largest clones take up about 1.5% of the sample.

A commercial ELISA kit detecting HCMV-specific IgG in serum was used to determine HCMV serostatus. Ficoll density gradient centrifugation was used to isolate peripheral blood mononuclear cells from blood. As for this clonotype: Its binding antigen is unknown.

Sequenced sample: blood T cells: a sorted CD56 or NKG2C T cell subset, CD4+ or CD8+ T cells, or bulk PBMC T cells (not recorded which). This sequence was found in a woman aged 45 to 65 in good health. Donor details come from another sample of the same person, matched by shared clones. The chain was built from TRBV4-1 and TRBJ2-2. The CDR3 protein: CASSPSIGELFF.